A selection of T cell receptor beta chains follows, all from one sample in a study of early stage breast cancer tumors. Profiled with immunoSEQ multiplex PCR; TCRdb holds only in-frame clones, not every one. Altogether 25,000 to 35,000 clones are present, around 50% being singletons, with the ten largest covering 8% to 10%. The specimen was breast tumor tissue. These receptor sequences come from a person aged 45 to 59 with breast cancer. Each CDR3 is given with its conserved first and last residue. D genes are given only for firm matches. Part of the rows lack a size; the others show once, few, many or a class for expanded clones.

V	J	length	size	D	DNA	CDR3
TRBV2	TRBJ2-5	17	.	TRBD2	TGTGCCAGCAGCCCCGGGACTAGCGGGAGTAGAGGGGAGACCCAGTACTTC	CASSPGTSGSRGETQYF
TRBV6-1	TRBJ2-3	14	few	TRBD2	TGTGCCACTGGACTAGCGGGGATCACAGATACGCAGTATTTT	CATGLAGITDTQYF
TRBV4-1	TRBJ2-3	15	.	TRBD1	TGCGCCAGCAGCCAGAGGGACAGGGGACCAGATACGCAGTATTTT	CASSQRDRGPDTQYF
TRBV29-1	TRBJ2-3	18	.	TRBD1	TGCAGCGTTGAAGTCGACCTTGCCGGGACAGGGAAAACAGATACGCAGTATTTT	CSVEVDLAGTGKTDTQYF
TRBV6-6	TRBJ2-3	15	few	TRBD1	TGTGCCACCGGTACCCGGGACAGGGGAGGAGATACGCAGTATTTT	CATGTRDRGGDTQYF
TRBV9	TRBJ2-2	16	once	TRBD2	TGTGCCAGCAGCGAAGGACTAGCGGGGAACACCGGGGAGCTGTTTTTT	CASSEGLAGNTGELFF
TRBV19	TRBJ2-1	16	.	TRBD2	TGTGCCAGTAGTACCTCGGGACTAGCGGGGCGAAATGAGCAGTTCTTC	CASSTSGLAGRNEQFF
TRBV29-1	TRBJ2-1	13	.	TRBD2	TGCAGCGTGGGGGGGGGTACCTACAATGAGCAGTTCTTC	CSVGGGTYNEQFF
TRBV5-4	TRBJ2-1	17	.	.	TGTGCCAGCAGCTGGGGTCCCAGCCTCAACTCCTACAATGAGCAGTTCTTC	CASSWGPSLNSYNEQFF
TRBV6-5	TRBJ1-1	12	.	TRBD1	TGTGCCAGCAGTACGGCCCAGGGGGGAGCTTTCTTT	CASSTAQGGAFF
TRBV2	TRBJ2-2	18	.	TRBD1	TGTGCCAGCAGGATAAGCATTGGACAGGGGACGAACACCGGGGAGCTGTTTTTT	CASRISIGQGTNTGELFF
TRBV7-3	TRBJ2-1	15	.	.	TGTGCCAGCAGCTCTAACTCGGGTTCCCAGGATGAGCAGTTCTTC	CASSSNSGSQDEQFF
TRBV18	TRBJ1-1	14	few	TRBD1	TGTGCCAGCTCACCCAGGGGGTACGGCACTGAAGCTTTCTTT	CASSPRGYGTEAFF
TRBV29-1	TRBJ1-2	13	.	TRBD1	TGCAGCGTTGCAGGGGGCGCGGGGTATGGCTACACCTTC	CSVAGGAGYGYTF
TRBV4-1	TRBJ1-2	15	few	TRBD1	TGCGCCAGCAGCCTCGTACAGGGGGCGGACTATGGCTACACCTTC	CASSLVQGADYGYTF
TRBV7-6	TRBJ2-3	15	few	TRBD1	TGTGCCAGCAGCCGAGGGACAGGACAAACAGATACGCAGTATTTT	CASSRGTGQTDTQYF
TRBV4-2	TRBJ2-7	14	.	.	TGTGCCAGCAGCCCGATGAGTTTTCCCTACGAGCAGTACTTC	CASSPMSFPYEQYF
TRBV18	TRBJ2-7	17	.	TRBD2	TGTGCCAGCTCACCACCTCCGGGAGCGGGAGGGCTGGGCGAGCAGTACTTC	CASSPPPGAGGLGEQYF
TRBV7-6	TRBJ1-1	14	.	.	TGTGCCAGCAGCTTGCAGGCCGTGGGGACTGAAGCTTTCTTT	CASSLQAVGTEAFF
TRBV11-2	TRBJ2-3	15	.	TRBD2	TGTGCCAGCAGCTTAGATCCGGGCGGGACTAGTTTTCAGTATTTT	CASSLDPGGTSFQYF
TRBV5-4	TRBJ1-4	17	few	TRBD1	TGTGCCAGCAGCTTGGCCGGGACAGGGGGAACTAATGAAAAACTGTTTTTT	CASSLAGTGGTNEKLFF
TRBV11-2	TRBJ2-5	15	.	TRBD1	TGTGCCAGCAGCTCTGGGGCTACAGGGGTCGAGACCCAGTACTTC	CASSSGATGVETQYF
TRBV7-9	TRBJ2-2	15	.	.	TGTGCCAGCAGCTTAGCGGGGGCGAACACCGGGGAGCTGTTTTTT	CASSLAGANTGELFF
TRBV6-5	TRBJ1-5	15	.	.	TGTGCCAGCAGAGAGACATCTGACAGGTATCAGCCCCAGCATTTT	CASRETSDRYQPQHF
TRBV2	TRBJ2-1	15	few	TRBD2	TGTGCCAGCAGTGACCCGCTAGCGGGGAACAATGAGCAGTTCTTC	CASSDPLAGNNEQFF
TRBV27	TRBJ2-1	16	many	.	TGTGCCAGCGGGGCGGGCTCCCCTGACTCCTACAATGAGCAGTTCTTC	CASGAGSPDSYNEQFF
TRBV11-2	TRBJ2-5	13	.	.	TGTGCCAGCAGCTTGGGGCGGCAAGAGACCCAGTACTTC	CASSLGRQETQYF
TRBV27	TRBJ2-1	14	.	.	TGTGCCAGCAGTTTATCGGCGACGGGCAATGAGCAGTTCTTC	CASSLSATGNEQFF
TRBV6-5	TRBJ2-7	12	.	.	TGTGCCAGCTGGACACAAGTCTACGAGCAGTACTTC	CASWTQVYEQYF
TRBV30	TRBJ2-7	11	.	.	TGTGCCTGGAGTCTTTTCTACGAGCAGTACTTC	CAWSLFYEQYF
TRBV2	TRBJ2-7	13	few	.	TGTGCCAGCAGACAAGGGGTTTTCTACGAGCAGTACTTC	CASRQGVFYEQYF
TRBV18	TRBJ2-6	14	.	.	TGTGCCAGCTCACCAGGCGAGAAACTAGCTCTACTGACTTTC	CASSPGEKLALLTF
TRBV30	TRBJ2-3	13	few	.	TGTGCCTGGAGTGTAGGGGGCACAGATACGCAGTATTTT	CAWSVGGTDTQYF
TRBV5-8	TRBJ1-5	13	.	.	TGTGCCAGCAGCTTGGAGGGTGGTCAGCCCCAGCATTTT	CASSLEGGQPQHF
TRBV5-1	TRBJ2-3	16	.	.	TGCGCCAGCAGAACGCTCCTAGGGGGTAACACAGATACGCAGTATTTT	CASRTLLGGNTDTQYF
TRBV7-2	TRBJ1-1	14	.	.	TGTGCCAGCAGCTGGGGCCAAGTGAACACTGAAGCTTTCTTT	CASSWGQVNTEAFF
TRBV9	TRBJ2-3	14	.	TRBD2	TGTGCCAGCAGTCTAGCGGGGAGCACAGATACGCAGTATTTT	CASSLAGSTDTQYF
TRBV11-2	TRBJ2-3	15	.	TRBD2	TGTGCCAGCAGCTCGGGACTAGCGACGGCGAATACGCAGTATTTT	CASSSGLATANTQYF
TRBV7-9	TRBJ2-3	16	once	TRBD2	TGTGCCAGCAGCTTGAACGGACTAGCGGGGTCAGATACGCAGTATTTT	CASSLNGLAGSDTQYF
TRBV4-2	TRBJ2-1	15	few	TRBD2	TGTGCCAGCAGCCAAGGGACTAGCAGTTACAATGAGCAGTTCTTC	CASSQGTSSYNEQFF
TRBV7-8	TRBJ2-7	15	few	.	TGTGCCAGCAGCTTAGCGCTGTCAGCCTCCTACGAGCAGTACTTC	CASSLALSASYEQYF
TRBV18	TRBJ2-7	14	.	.	TGTGCCAGCTCCCCCAATTCTGGGGGGTACGAGCAGTACTTC	CASSPNSGGYEQYF
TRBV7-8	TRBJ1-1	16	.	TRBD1	TGTGCCAGCAGCCGTCAGAAGGGACAGGGGAACACTGAAGCTTTCTTT	CASSRQKGQGNTEAFF
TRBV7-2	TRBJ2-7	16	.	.	TGTGCCAGCAGCCCCAGGCGGGACCCCAAGGGGTACGAGCAGTACTTC	CASSPRRDPKGYEQYF
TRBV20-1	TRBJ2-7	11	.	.	TGCAGTGCGGCAGGGCCCCACGAGCAGTACTTC	CSAAGPHEQYF